This is a list of T cell receptor beta chains from one sample in a study of T cells in Graves' hyperthyroidism and ophthalmopathy. Using its own MiXCR run on the multiplex PCR reads, TCRdb lists one record per CDR3 protein. The sample consists of around 430,000 distinct CDR3 sequences, just under 15% of them appearing once. The sequenced material came from blood. The receptor set was obtained from a woman aged 25-40 years with Graves' hyperthyroidism. Each CDR3 is given with its conserved first and last residue. Each record gives: clone size, D gene, V gene, J gene, CDR3 length, CDR3 protein, CDR3 DNA. A D gene is named only where the DNA matches it firmly. A clone size is listed for some rows: how often the clone was seen (once, few, many), or a class if it is expanded.

few	TRBD1	TRBV15	TRBJ2-4	17	CATSREFGTGVKNIQYF	TGTGCCACCAGCAGGGAATTCGGGACAGGGGTAAAAAACATTCAGTACTTC
.	.	TRBV7-2	TRBJ2-1	14	CASSQAQGVDEQFF	TGTGCCAGCAGCCAAGCTCAGGGAGTAGATGAGCAGTTCTTC
many	.	TRBV27	TRBJ1-1	13	CASMQTGWTEAFF	TGTGCCAGCATGCAGACAGGATGGACTGAAGCTTTCTTT
.	.	TRBV7-3	TRBJ2-2	13	CASTWAGGGELFF	TGTGCCAGCACCTGGGCCGGAGGCGGGGAGCTGTTTTTT
.	TRBD2	TRBV7-2	TRBJ2-1	13	CASSDGGFLEQFF	TGTGCCAGCAGCGACGGGGGGTTCCTTGAGCAGTTCTTC
.	.	TRBV20-1	TRBJ1-2	15	CSAKGWGALNYGYTF	TGCAGTGCTAAGGGGTGGGGGGCTCTAAACTATGGCTACACCTTC
.	TRBD1	TRBV7-9	TRBJ1-5	15	CASSSTGTGNQPQHF	TGTGCCAGCAGCTCAACCGGGACAGGGAATCAGCCCCAGCATTTT
few	TRBD1	TRBV7-2	TRBJ1-4	15	CASSASTGIGEKLFF	TGTGCCAGCAGCGCCTCGACAGGGATAGGGGAAAAACTGTTTTTT
many	.	TRBV12-3/TRBV12-4	TRBJ2-7	14	CASSLTGGPYEQYF	TGTGCCAGCAGTTTAACCGGGGGCCCCTACGAGCAGTACTTC
many	.	TRBV20-1	TRBJ2-7	12	CSARPGPTEQYF	TGCAGTGCGCGCCCCGGGCCCACCGAGCAGTACTTC
.	TRBD2	TRBV7-9	TRBJ2-1	16	CASGPQLAGVHNEQFF	TGTGCCAGCGGCCCCCAACTAGCGGGAGTGCACAATGAGCAGTTCTTC
few	.	TRBV7-2	TRBJ2-3	15	CASSLGVRVIDTQYF	TGTGCCAGCAGCTTAGGGGTCAGGGTTATAGATACGCAGTATTTT
.	.	TRBV5-1	TRBJ1-2	14	CASSSDGVSYGYTF	TGCGCCAGCAGCTCGGACGGAGTTTCCTATGGCTACACCTTC
few	.	TRBV19	TRBJ2-7	13	CASSMDAYYEQYF	TGTGCCAGTAGTATGGACGCCTACTACGAGCAGTACTTC
.	TRBD1	TRBV28	TRBJ2-6	17	CASSLQPGQNGANVLTF	TGTGCCAGCAGTTTACAACCGGGACAGAATGGGGCCAACGTCCTGACTTTC
.	.	TRBV5-1	TRBJ1-3	16	CASSLAARTSGNTIYF	TGCGCCAGCAGCTTGGCGGCCAGAACCTCTGGAAACACCATATATTTT
.	.	TRBV28	TRBJ1-5	14	CASNPNGGYQPQHF	TGTGCCAGCAACCCAAACGGAGGTTATCAGCCCCAGCATTTT
many	.	TRBV3-1	TRBJ1-1	14	CASSQGWESTEAFF	TGTGCCAGCAGCCAAGGCTGGGAGTCCACTGAAGCTTTCTTT
.	TRBD2	TRBV6-1	TRBJ2-1	15	CASSDGTSGDNEQFF	TGTGCCAGCAGCGACGGGACTAGCGGAGACAATGAGCAGTTCTTC
many	.	TRBV7-9	TRBJ2-3	14	CASSLVRDTDTQYF	TGTGCCAGCAGCTTAGTGCGTGACACAGATACGCAGTATTTT
.	.	TRBV18	TRBJ1-2	14	CASSQIGTNYGYTF	TGTGCCAGCTCCCAAATCGGGACGAACTATGGCTACACCTTC
few	TRBD2	TRBV13	TRBJ2-1	18	CASSLTGFSSGRDNEQFF	TGTGCCAGCAGCTTAACGGGATTTAGTAGCGGGAGGGACAATGAGCAGTTCTTC
many	TRBD2	TRBV20-1	TRBJ2-1	14	CSARSSGSYNEQFF	TGCAGTGCTAGGAGTAGCGGGAGTTACAATGAGCAGTTCTTC
few	.	TRBV9	TRBJ2-3	12	CASSVVGDTQYF	TGTGCCAGCAGCGTAGTAGGAGATACGCAGTATTTT
many	TRBD1	TRBV27	TRBJ1-4	17	CASSFQMTGGGSEKLFF	TGTGCCAGCAGTTTCCAGATGACAGGGGGCGGCAGTGAAAAACTGTTTTTT
many	.	TRBV27	TRBJ1-1	15	CASRKPPGGNTEAFF	TGTGCCAGCAGAAAACCTCCGGGAGGGAACACTGAAGCTTTCTTT
few	TRBD1	TRBV6-1	TRBJ1-1	16	CASSSSYRGVNTEAFF	TGTGCCAGCAGTTCGTCCTACAGGGGGGTGAACACTGAAGCTTTCTTT
.	TRBD1	TRBV15	TRBJ1-2	15	CATSRSGTANYGYTF	TGTGCCACCAGCAGATCGGGGACAGCTAACTATGGCTACACCTTC
.	TRBD2	TRBV6-2/TRBV6-3	TRBJ2-3	16	CASTGTSGRGADTQYF	TGTGCCAGCACCGGAACTAGCGGGAGAGGGGCAGATACGCAGTATTTT
few	TRBD2	TRBV7-2	TRBJ2-1	14	CASSSFREGNEQFF	TGTGCCAGCAGCTCTTTCAGGGAGGGCAATGAGCAGTTCTTC
.	.	TRBV19	TRBJ2-1	16	CASSITTTRAYNEQFF	TGTGCCAGTAGTATTACGACCACGAGGGCTTACAATGAGCAGTTCTTC